A selection of T cell receptor beta chains follows, all from one sample in a study of control samples from healthy donors and cancer patients. Libraries were prepared by immunoSEQ multiplex PCR; TCRdb keeps only in-frame clonotypes and omits some of them. Of about 140,000 clones listed, just over 85% are singletons. Source material: blood. The receptors originated from a man between 18 and 29 years old in good health. Each CDR3 is given with its conserved first and last residue. The D gene is left open where the match is weak.

cdr3_nt cdr3_aa v_call d_call j_call
TGTGCCAGCAGCTATCCGGGACAGGGGGTTCCCGAGCAGTACTTC CASSYPGQGVPEQYF TRBV5-5 TRBD1 TRBJ2-7
TGTGCCACCAGTGACAGCAATCAGCCCCAGCATTTT CATSDSNQPQHF TRBV24-1 - TRBJ1-5
TGTGCCAGCAGCTTACGGGACAGTGACACCATATATTTT CASSLRDSDTIYF TRBV7-3 TRBD1 TRBJ1-3
TGTGCCAGCAGCCAACGACAGAGTTGGCGCTCCTACGAGCAGTACTTC CASSQRQSWRSYEQYF TRBV7-3 - TRBJ2-7
TGTGCCAGCAGTCGCTACACAGGTTCCTACGAGCAGTACTTC CASSRYTGSYEQYF TRBV5-4 - TRBJ2-7
TGTGCCAGCAGTCCCGGGTGGGGGGATAATGAAAAACTGTTTTTT CASSPGWGDNEKLFF TRBV28 - TRBJ1-4
TGTGCCAGCAGCTTAACGTCGGCAGGGGGGTATGGCTACACCTTC CASSLTSAGGYGYTF TRBV7-3 TRBD1 TRBJ1-2
TGTGCCTGGACCCCGACCTGGGCTAGCGGGGGGGCAAGGTATTTT CAWTPTWASGGARYF TRBV30 TRBD2 TRBJ2-3
TGTGCCAGCAGCGTAGGAGGGACTAGCGGGGGGTGGAGCACAGATACGCAGTATTTT CASSVGGTSGGWSTDTQYF TRBV9 TRBD2 TRBJ2-3
TGTGCCAGCAGCCCCGAAAGGCAAACCTACGAGCAGTACTTC CASSPERQTYEQYF TRBV4-2 - TRBJ2-7
TGCGCCAGCAGCCAAGATCGGGATGGACTGTGGGGGGTCACTGAAGCTTTCTTT CASSQDRDGLWGVTEAFF TRBV4-1 - TRBJ1-1
TGCAGCGTTGAAGATCACCTAGCGGGGTTTTTCTTC CSVEDHLAGFFF TRBV29-1 TRBD2 TRBJ2-1
TGTGCCAGCAGTCAAAGATATAATTCACCCCTCCACTTT CASSQRYNSPLHF TRBV12-3/TRBV12-4 - TRBJ1-6